Listed here is a single T cell receptor (beta chain). The clone's antigen remains unknown. No base quality information exists; no much larger clone differs at one position. Systemically healthy Caucasian individuals from Russia, around 39 in total and aged roughly 6 to 100 years, were included as donors. Each donor gave 9.5 to 10 milliliters of peripheral blood, drawn into EDTA-treated Vacutainer tubes. Ficoll-Paque density-gradient centrifugation was used to isolate PBMCs, with at least 6.5 million per sample. Trizol reagent was used to extract total RNA from the PBMCs, yielding at least 5 micrograms per sample. For every donor, flow cytometry on a PBMC aliquot measured the percentage of naive CD45RAhigh/CD27high T cells. Receptors were amplified or captured by 5' RACE. Sequencing was performed on an Illumina HiSeq 2500. A second PCR of about 7 to 12 cycles was run with a J-beta primer mix and a sample-barcoded 5' primer. A unique molecular identifier was introduced onto each TCR beta cDNA molecule by a template-switch 5' adaptor carrying 12 random nucleotides. Each sample yielded at least 2.5 million CDR3-containing paired-end reads. All of the RNA was converted into first-strand cDNA using the Mint cDNA synthesis kit, with a TRBC-specific oligonucleotide serving as the primer. All cDNA was treated with uracil-DNA glycosylase and then went through a first 18-cycle PCR with the universal primers M1SS and BC2_uni_R. On the study's bioinformatics: Normalization of each sample was performed by random selection of 1 million high-quality reads, each carrying a distinct molecular identifier. Reads with shared molecular identifiers were discarded instead of being binned into consensus sequences. MiTCR, run with a Q25 quality threshold and the strictest error-elimination algorithm, handled CDR3 identification, clonotype clustering and error correction. Lower-bound total TCR beta diversity was estimated with a nonparametric unseen species model using Euler transformation. The raw public reads went through TCRdb reprocessing: fastp at Q25, MiXCR clone calling, in-frame beta chains kept. Merged by CDR3 protein, the rows form single entries marked with the most common genes and DNA. Clone size and V and J calls follow TCRdb, not the original study. The sample table records some 900,000 distinct CDR3 sequences; around 48% of these occur just once. Under 15% of the sample rests with the top ten.

These data originate in a study of blood T cells in healthy people across ages (dated by TCRdb to between 2014 and 2017). Notes on the research overall: In model experiments, roughly one uniquely barcoded TCR beta cDNA molecule per two T cells was captured by template switching. To avoid experimental bias, donors of different ages were spread randomly across the sequencing lanes. To track age-related changes in TCR beta repertoire diversity, the study relied on deep sequencing normalized with unique cDNA molecular identifiers. The study analyzed two additional independent replicas of 1 million unique cDNA reads from the same blood draw for two donors, one aged 18 to 30 and one aged 80 or older. Four age groups were formed from the donors: young (average approximately 17 years), middle-aged (approximately 40), aged (roughly 56) and long-lived (82).

Trimming leaves V shorter by 9 bases and J shorter by 5 bases, with the junction holding 10 bases beyond the gene matches. The CDR3 holds 14 amino acids from the cysteine to the phenylalanine. Just the 42-base CDR3 DNA is kept, in frame starting at base 1. The germline V gene (reference sequence) supplies CDR1 MNHEY and CDR2 SMNVEV. Overall study outcomes, separate from this receptor: Estimates of total diversity based on one million sequenced T cells were considered lower bounds and underestimates. Observed TCR beta diversity per million T cells fell roughly linearly with age, and a significant reduction was already apparent by age around 40. Compared with the aged group, more naive CD4+ T cells, fewer expanded clones and increased TCR diversity were shown by the long-lived group, suggesting age selection. Because profiling used bulk unsorted PBMCs, naive and antigen-experienced compartments could not be compared conclusively. Observed TCR beta diversity correlated strongly with the percentage of naive T cells measured by flow cytometry. Donor CMV infection status was unknown, potentially confounding age-related changes in expanded clonotypes.

The TCR originated in a man aged 25 to 45 in good health. Recombination connected TRBV27 to TRBJ1-5; 7 middle bases align to TRBD1. Sequencing used blood. The nucleotide sequence is TGTGCCAGTTCCCCCGGGACAGATTATCAGCCCCAGCATTTT. This encodes CASSPGTDYQPQHF.